The 2 T cell receptor beta chains given below trace back to one sample, sequenced in a study of post-analysis software for immune sequencing data. Study outcomes and limitations: Relative to controls, patients had a few TRBV segments at higher frequency, with TRBV5-6, TRBV5-1 and TRBV20-1 among these.

cDNA libraries for TCR beta contained unique molecular identifiers. From the PCR reads, TCRdb called clonotypes with MiXCR, one entry per CDR3 protein. The sample carries about 770,000 distinct CDR3 sequences, 35% to 55% recorded once. Their antigens are not known. The sequenced sample was blood. The receptors were gathered from a girl aged 5 to 17 with multiple sclerosis.

The genes are TRBV29-1 and TRBJ2-2; no clear D. V lost 4 bases and J lost 4, with 13 bases in between. This CDR3 has 14 residues. Germline V gene lookup returns CDR1 SQVTM and CDR2 ANQGSEA. DNA of the CDR3: TGCAGCGTTGGAGGCCCACAGAGCACCGGGGAGCTGTTTTTT. Its translation is CSVGGPQSTGELFF.

The J gene is TRBJ2-1, the V gene TRBV9; the D call may be TRBD1 or TRBD2 (5 bases each). The CDR3 totals 15 residues. The germline V gene encodes CDR1 SGDLS and CDR2 YYNGEE. Trimming removed 0 bases from V and 4 bases from J, with 11 bases in between. DNA of the CDR3: TGTGCCAGCAGCGTAGGGGGTGGGGGATACAATGAGCAGTTCTTC. This codes for CASSVGGGGYNEQFF.